These 32 T cell receptor beta chains came from one sample sequenced in a study of T cell responses to AZD1222 COVID-19 vaccine. Generated by immunoSEQ multiplex PCR, the TCRdb table keeps only in-frame clones and is missing some. The repertoire has 150,000 to 160,000 clones, over 80% of them found once; the top ten carry over 8%. The specimen comprised peripheral blood, sampled 28 days after the second AZD1222 dose. These receptors originate from an adult who received the AZD1222 COVID-19 vaccine.

As to this clone: This specimen includes other DNA sequences encoding the same CDR3. This chain connects TRBV5-1 to TRBJ1-1, with D hard to call. The CDR3 contains 13 residues. Germline V gene sequence: CDR1 SGHRS, CDR2 YFSETQ. V gave up 2 bases and J gave up 0 bases, with 5 bases separating them. The CDR3 DNA follows: TGCGCCAGCAGCTTAGATTTGAACACTGAAGCTTTCTTT. Translating it yields CASSLDLNTEAFF.

This chain joins TRBV6-2 or TRBV6-3 and TRBJ2-1, with 13 nucleotides matching TRBD2. The V gene end was trimmed by 2 bases and the J gene end by 6 bases; junction bases not matched to a gene: 1. The CDR3 consists of 15 residues. CDR1 is MNHEY and CDR2 is SVGEGT in the germline V gene. The CDR3 loop is CASSYGTSGINEQFF. CDR3 coding DNA: TGTGCCAGCAGTTACGGGACTAGCGGGATCAATGAGCAGTTCTTC.

This chain connects TRBV5-1 to TRBJ2-1; D ambiguous. CDR1 SGHRS and CDR2 YFSETQ come from the germline V gene. V lost 4 bases to trimming and J lost 0 bases, with 14 bases between them. The CDR3 loop spans 16 amino acids. CDR3 bases: TGCGCCAGCAGCCGGACGCCGGCCAGCTCCTACAATGAGCAGTTCTTC. It is translated as CASSRTPASSYNEQFF.

The V call is TRBV11-2, the J call TRBJ2-5; 9 bases line up with TRBD2. From germline, CDR1 is SGHAT and CDR2 FQNNGV. The CDR3 consists of 15 residues. V dropped 0 bases and J dropped 7; count of bases not matched to a gene: 6. The CDR3 DNA is TGTGCCAGCAGCTTAGATGTTTCGACTAGCGGGACCCAGTACTTC. Protein sequence: CASSLDVSTSGTQYF.

V usage is TRBV6-6 and J usage is TRBJ2-2, with 7 bases lining up with TRBD1. The CDR3 sequence is 16 residues long. Looked up from germline, CDR1 is MNHNY and CDR2 is SVGAGI (reference sequence). Germline trimming cut 5 bases from V and 2 bases from J; bases unmatched to any gene: 8. CDR3 sequence (DNA): TGTGCCAGCAGTCAGGCGACAGGGATTAACACCGGGGAGCTGTTTTTT. Translated: CASSQATGINTGELFF.

V gene TRBV19 combines with J gene TRBJ1-4; D unclear. The V gene's germline CDR1 is LNHDA and CDR2 SQIVND (reference sequence). V lost 1 base to trimming and J lost 6 bases, with 9 bases between them. The CDR3 is 14 amino acids. The CDR3 is CASSIAELDEKLFF. In nucleotides, the CDR3 is TGTGCCAGTAGTATAGCCGAATTGGATGAAAAACTGTTTTTT.

V and J are TRBV21-1 and TRBJ2-3; TRBD2 reflects the table's D call only, with no check against the DNA. TRBV21-1 constitutes a pseudogene. The CDR3 spans 17 residues. The CDR3 coding sequence is TGTGCCAGCAGCAAAGGGTCACTAGCGGGACCCACAGATACGCAGTATTTT. This codes for CASSKGSLAGPTDTQYF.

This clone was seen a handful of times. The rearrangement links TRBV5-8 to TRBJ1-5; D not certain. Germline CDR1 and CDR2: SGHTS and YDEGEE. The V and J ends lost 1 base and 9 bases respectively, with 11 bases between them. This CDR3 has 13 residues. In DNA form, the CDR3 reads TGTGCCAGCAGCTTGTTGGTCCAAGGGCCCCAGCATTTT. It translates to CASSLLVQGPQHF.

In DNA form, the CDR3 reads TGTGCCAGCAGTTATACAGGCCCCGTGGATACGCAGTATTTT. Protein: CASSYTGPVDTQYF. The chain uses TRBV6-6 and TRBJ2-3, with D perhaps TRBD1 (5 bases). Germline CDR1 is MNHNY and CDR2 is SVGAGI (reference sequence). Trimming cost V 3 bases and J 6 bases, with 13 bases left between them. CDR3 length: 14 amino acids.

The rearrangement uses TRBV20-1 and TRBJ2-7; D might be TRBD1 (6 bases). The ends were cut back, 3 bases at V and 4 bases at J, with 10 bases in the middle. The CDR3 spans 12 residues. Germline CDR1 DFQATT, CDR2 SNEGSKA (reference sequence). CDR3 sequence reads: CSASGTNYEQYF. In DNA form, the CDR3 reads TGCAGTGCTAGTGGGACAAATTACGAGCAGTACTTC.

V is TRBV9 and J is TRBJ2-1; 9 bases line up with TRBD2. Unmatched junction bases numbered 15, after V lost 3 bases and J lost 2 bases. Per the germline V gene, CDR1 is SGDLS and CDR2 is YYNGEE. There are 19 residues in the CDR3. CDR3 nucleotides: TGTGCCAGCAGCGAACAGACAACCGGGACTAGCTTTCCCTACAATGAGCAGTTCTTC. Its translation is CASSEQTTGTSFPYNEQFF.

The CDR3 loop reads CASRLYSYEQYF. The CDR3 nucleotides read TGTGCCAGCAGGTTGTACTCCTACGAGCAGTACTTC. The chain carries TRBV2 and TRBJ2-7, with D unresolved. Trimming pared 6 bases from V and 0 bases from J, leaving 6 bases between. The CDR3 length is 12 residues. CDR1 and CDR2 from the germline V gene are SNHLY and FYNNEI.

The rearrangement links TRBV12-3 or TRBV12-4 to TRBJ2-2; tentative D call: TRBD2 (5 bases). V lost 6 bases to trimming and J lost 6 bases, with 11 bases between them. CDR3 length: 13 amino acids. CDR3 DNA: TGTGCCAGCAGCCCCTGGCGGGCCGGGGAGCTGTTTTTT. It translates to CASSPWRAGELFF.

The chain joins TRBV19 to TRBJ1-1; the D gene is possibly TRBD1 (6 bases). Germline V gene sequence: CDR1 LNHDA, CDR2 SQIVND (reference sequence). CDR3 length: 14 residues. V was shortened by 6 bases and J by 2 bases, with 13 bases between the two germline ends. Written as DNA, the CDR3 is TGTGCCAGTAGAGCAGGGGAGACTAACACTGAAGCTTTCTTT. As protein: CASRAGETNTEAFF.

This chain joins TRBV10-3 and TRBJ2-7, with 8 bases matching TRBD1. The junction had 5 bases not matched to a gene; V was cut back by 6 bases and J by 4 bases. The CDR3 is made up of 13 amino acids. Germline V gene data show CDR1 as ENHRY and CDR2 as SYGVKD. The CDR3 loop reads CAISEDRAYEQYF. The DNA for the CDR3 is TGTGCCATCAGCGAGGACAGGGCGTACGAGCAGTACTTC.

The chain couples TRBV28 to TRBJ1-6, with D uncertain. The germline V gene has CDR1 MDHEN and CDR2 SYDVKM. This CDR3 has 13 residues. V lost 5 bases and J 7 bases, leaving 9 bases between the germline ends. Here the CDR3 DNA reads TGTGCCAGCAGTCCATCCACGAATTCACCCCTCCACTTT. It yields the protein CASSPSTNSPLHF.

The chain couples TRBV7-8 to TRBJ1-2; TRBD1 aligns across 8 bases. This CDR3 region has 16 residues. With 0 bases clipped from V and 4 bases from J, the junction kept 7 bases outside the gene matches. Germline V lookup: CDR1 SGHVS, CDR2 FQNEAQ. In DNA, the CDR3 is TGTGCCAGCAGCTTAGCGCGGTGGGGACAGGCCTATGGCTACACCTTC. It yields the protein CASSLARWGQAYGYTF.

The V and J genes are TRBV28 and TRBJ2-1; 11 nucleotides align to TRBD2. Germline CDR1 and CDR2: MDHEN and SYDVKM. V gave up 1 base and J gave up 5 bases; unmatched junction bases: 10. This CDR3 region has 18 residues. The CDR3 protein is CASSLYIPGLAENNEQFF. As DNA, the CDR3 is TGTGCCAGCAGTTTATACATACCGGGACTAGCGGAAAACAATGAGCAGTTCTTC.

This chain joins TRBV28 and TRBJ2-7, with D uncertain. The germline CDR1 and CDR2 sequences are MDHEN and SYDVKM. With 10 bases removed from V and 2 bases from J, the gap between germline ends came to 15 bases. The CDR3 totals 13 residues. The CDR3 sequence: CATQPTTAYEQYF. CDR3 in DNA: TGTGCCACCCAGCCAACCACCGCCTACGAGCAGTACTTC.

The rearrangement links TRBV24-1 to TRBJ1-1; the D gene is possibly TRBD1 (6 bases). V lost 9 bases to trimming and J lost 5 bases, with 18 bases between them. The CDR3 spans 14 residues. Germline V gene lookup returns CDR1 KGHDR and CDR2 SFDVKD. CDR3 protein: CATSGGRGDTEAFF. The CDR3 DNA reads as TGTGCCACCTCCGGGGGGCGGGGTGATACTGAAGCTTTCTTT.

The rearrangement uses TRBV7-8 and TRBJ1-2; perhaps TRBD1 as D (5 bases). V lost 6 bases to trimming and J lost 7 bases, with 18 bases between them. The CDR3 runs 14 residues. Germline values: CDR1 SGHVS, CDR2 FQNEAQ. The CDR3, as DNA: TGTGCCAGCAGTAGGGAAGAGGGGTGGGGTGGCTACACCTTC. Residues: CASSREEGWGGYTF.

The chain recombines TRBV5-1 with TRBJ2-7, with D perhaps assigned TRBD1 or TRBD2 (5 bases each). Per the germline V gene, CDR1 is SGHRS and CDR2 is YFSETQ. The length of the CDR3 is 15 residues. The V end lost 0 bases, the J end lost 5 bases, and 15 bases lay between the germline ends. In nucleotides, the CDR3 is TGCGCCAGCAGCTTGGACGGGACGGCAGTCGACGAGCAGTACTTC. It specifies CASSLDGTAVDEQYF.

V gene TRBV11-3 combines with J gene TRBJ2-1, with TRBD2 matching over 9 bases. Germline CDR1 reads SGHNT; CDR2 reads YENEEA. This CDR3 has 16 amino acids. Trimming at V came to 6 bases and at J to 3 bases, leaving 9 bases not matched to a gene. CDR3 DNA sequence: TGTGCCAGCAGTCAAACCCCGCGGGAGGGCTACAATGAGCAGTTCTTC. Translated, it gives CASSQTPREGYNEQFF. The full variable domain, completed using reference TRBV11-3 and TRBJ2-1, is EAGVVQSPRYKIIEKKQPVAFWCNPISGHNTLYWYLQNLGQGPELLIRYENEEAVDDSQLPKDRFSAERLKGVDSTLKIQPAELGDSAVYLCASSQTPREGYNEQFFGPGTRLTVL.

The chain joins TRBV7-8 to TRBJ1-1, with D uncertain. The CDR3 spans 12 residues. Trimming cost V 3 bases and J 10 bases, with 12 bases left between them. The germline V gene encodes CDR1 SGHVS and CDR2 FQNEAQ. CDR3 nucleotides: TGTGCCAGCAGCTTTGCAGGCATGGGAGCTTTCTTT. The encoded protein is CASSFAGMGAFF.

V is TRBV7-2 and J is TRBJ2-1; TRBD2 aligns across 7 bases. The CDR3 spans 14 residues. V dropped 5 bases and J dropped 3; count of bases not matched to a gene: 4. Germline CDR1 SGHTA, CDR2 FQGNSA. The CDR3 protein is CASSGRDYYNEQFF. CDR3 coding DNA: TGTGCCAGCAGCGGCCGGGACTACTACAATGAGCAGTTCTTC.

The CDR3 bases are TGTGCCAGTCACCCGACAATGGGGGGGGCCAACGTCCTGACTTTC. As protein: CASHPTMGGANVLTF. This chain links TRBV19 with TRBJ2-6; D gene unclear. V lost 8 bases and J lost 4, with 15 bases in between. Germline V CDR1 and CDR2: LNHDA, SQIVND (reference sequence). CDR3 size: 15 residues.

CDR3 DNA: TGTGCCAGCAGTGAACTAAGGGGCGCCGATGGCTACACCTTC. Amino acid sequence: CASSELRGADGYTF. This chain connects TRBV6-1 to TRBJ1-2, with a weak D call TRBD1 (5 bases). V lost 2 bases and J 6 bases, leaving 13 bases between the germline ends. The CDR3 contains 14 residues. Germline CDR1 MNHNS, CDR2 SASEGT.

This clone was seen a single time. The chain recombines TRBV3-1 (or the pseudogene TRBV3-2) with TRBJ1-1; possible D gene TRBD1, 6 bases. Looked up from germline, CDR1 is LGHDT and CDR2 is YNNKEL (reference sequence). Deletions cut 3 bases from V and 1 base from J, with 12 bases between. CDR3 length: 15 residues. CDR3 amino acids: CASSQVRGGNTEAFF. The CDR3 bases are TGTGCCAGCAGCCAGGTCAGGGGTGGGAACACTGAAGCTTTCTTT.

This chain joins TRBV7-9 and TRBJ1-4; perhaps TRBD1 as D (5 bases). The CDR3 has 15 residues. CDR1 and CDR2 (germline): SEHNR, FQNEAQ (reference sequence). V lost 0 bases, J lost 10 bases, and 15 bases lay in between. This CDR3 reads CASSLALPDIGKLFF. CDR3 bases: TGTGCCAGCAGCTTAGCGCTCCCGGACATTGGAAAACTGTTTTTT.

The chain's CDR3 is CAWTTDRPDEQFF. The CDR3 nucleotides are TGTGCCTGGACGACCGACAGGCCCGATGAGCAGTTCTTC. The V gene is TRBV30, the J gene TRBJ2-1, with TRBD1 as a possible D gene (6 bases). Germline V gives CDR1 GTSNPN, CDR2 SVGIG (reference sequence). V shed 4 bases and J shed 8 bases, with 15 bases lying between them. The CDR3 contains 13 residues.

V is TRBV3-1 (or the pseudogene TRBV3-2) and J is TRBJ2-1, with D uncertain. The CDR3 sequence is 15 residues long. Germline CDR1 is LGHDT and CDR2 is YNNKEL (reference sequence). The V gene lost 0 bases and the J gene lost 5 bases, with 11 bases spanning the gap. CDR3 loop: CASSQDLKLNNEQFF. CDR3 DNA sequence: TGTGCCAGCAGCCAAGATCTAAAATTGAACAATGAGCAGTTCTTC.

The chain recombines TRBV5-4 with TRBJ2-7; possible D gene TRBD2, 6 bases. Germline V lookup: CDR1 SGHNT, CDR2 YYREEE (reference sequence). The CDR3 is 16 amino acids. The ends were cut back, 4 bases at V and 0 bases at J, with 17 bases in the middle. The CDR3 protein is CASSLRGGKSSYEQYF. The DNA of the CDR3 is TGTGCCAGCAGCCTGCGCGGCGGGAAGAGCTCCTACGAGCAGTACTTC.